Included here is one T cell receptor beta chain sequence, with context. V lost 1 base to trimming and J lost 3 bases, with 9 bases between them. Germline V gene data show CDR1 as MDHEN and CDR2 as SYDVKM. This CDR3 region has 14 residues. The sample is drawn from a study of shared T cell receptors in the human thymus. Assay used: immunoSEQ multiplex PCR; TCRdb lists only in-frame clones, some missing. The sample lists 600,000 or so clones, about 89% seen once, with 0.009% to 0.0095% in the top ten. These data are also associated with another study on human thymus T cells. That study adds: Donation was from healthy Finnish infants who were having corrective surgery that addressed congenital heart defects. Thymus was obtained from resections taken during corrective heart surgery. Related research described strongly overlapping thymic repertoires in unrelated people.

The TCR originated in a boy younger than two with a congenital heart defect. The rearrangement uses TRBV28 and TRBJ1-1; the D is unclear. The sample comprised thymocytes. CDR3 sequence: CASSLLREDTEAFF. CDR3 nucleotides: TGTGCCAGCAGTTTATTAAGGGAGGACACTGAAGCTTTCTTT.